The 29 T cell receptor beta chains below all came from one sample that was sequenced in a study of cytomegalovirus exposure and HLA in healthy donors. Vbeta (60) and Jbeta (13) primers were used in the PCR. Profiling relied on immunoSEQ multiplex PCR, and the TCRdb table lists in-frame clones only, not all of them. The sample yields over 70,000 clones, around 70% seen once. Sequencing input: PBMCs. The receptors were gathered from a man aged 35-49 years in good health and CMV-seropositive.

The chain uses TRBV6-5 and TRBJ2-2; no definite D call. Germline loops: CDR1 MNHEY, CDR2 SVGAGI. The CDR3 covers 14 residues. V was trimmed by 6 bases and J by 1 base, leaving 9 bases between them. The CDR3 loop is CASSPAGNTGELFF. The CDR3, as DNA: TGTGCCAGCAGCCCGGCAGGGAACACCGGGGAGCTGTTTTTT.

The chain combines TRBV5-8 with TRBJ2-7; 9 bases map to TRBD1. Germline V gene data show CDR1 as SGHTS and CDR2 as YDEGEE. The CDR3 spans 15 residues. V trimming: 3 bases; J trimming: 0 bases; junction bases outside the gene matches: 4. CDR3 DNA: TGTGCCAGCAGCTCCAGGGACAGGGTCTCCTACGAGCAGTACTTC. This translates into CASSSRDRVSYEQYF.

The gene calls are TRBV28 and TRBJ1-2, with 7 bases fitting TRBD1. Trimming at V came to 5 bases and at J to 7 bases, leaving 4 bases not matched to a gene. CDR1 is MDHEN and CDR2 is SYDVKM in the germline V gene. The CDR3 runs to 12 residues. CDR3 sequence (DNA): TGTGCCAGCAGTCAGGGACAGTCTGGCTACACCTTC. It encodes CASSQGQSGYTF.

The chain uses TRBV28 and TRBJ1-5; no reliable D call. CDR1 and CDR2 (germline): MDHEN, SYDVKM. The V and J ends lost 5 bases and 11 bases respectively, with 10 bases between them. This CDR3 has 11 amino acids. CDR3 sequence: CASSLGVTQHF. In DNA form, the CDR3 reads TGTGCCAGCAGTCTCGGTGTGACCCAGCATTTT. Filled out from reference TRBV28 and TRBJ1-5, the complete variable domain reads DVKVTQSSRYLVKRTGEKVFLECVQDMDHENMFWYRQDPGLGLRLIYFSYDVKMKEKGDIPEGYSVSREKKERFSLILESASTNQTSMYLCASSLGVTQHFGDGTRLSIL.

CDR3: CSVAYGTGGTEAFF. The CDR3 DNA follows: TGCAGCGTTGCTTACGGGACAGGGGGCACTGAAGCTTTCTTT. This chain uses TRBV29-1 with TRBJ1-1, with TRBD1 identical over 11 bases. The germline V gene has CDR1 SQVTM and CDR2 ANQGSEA. The CDR3 contains 14 residues. The V gene end was trimmed by 4 bases and the J gene end by 4 bases; junction bases not matched to a gene: 5.

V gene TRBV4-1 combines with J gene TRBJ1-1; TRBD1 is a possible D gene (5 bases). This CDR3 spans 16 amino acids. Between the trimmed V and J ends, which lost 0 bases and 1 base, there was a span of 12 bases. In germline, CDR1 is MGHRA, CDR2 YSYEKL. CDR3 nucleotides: TGCGCCAGCAGCCAAGAAGTGCTCAGGGAGAACACTGAAGCTTTCTTT. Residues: CASSQEVLRENTEAFF.

In DNA form, the CDR3 reads TGTGCCAGCAGTGAACGTCGGCGGGGTGGGGCCTACAATGAGCAGTTCTTC. Amino acid sequence: CASSERRRGGAYNEQFF. The gene calls are TRBV25-1 and TRBJ2-1, with D possibly TRBD2 on 6 matching bases. Per the germline V gene, CDR1 is MGHDK and CDR2 is SYGVNS. The CDR3 runs 17 residues. Trimming left V 2 bases short and J 2 bases short, with 16 bases between.

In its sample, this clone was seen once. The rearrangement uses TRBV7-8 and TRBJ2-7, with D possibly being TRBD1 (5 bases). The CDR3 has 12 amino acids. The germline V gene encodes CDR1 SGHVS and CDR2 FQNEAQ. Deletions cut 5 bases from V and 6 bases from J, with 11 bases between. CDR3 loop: CASSLQGAEQYF. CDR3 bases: TGTGCCAGCAGCCTTCAAGGGGCCGAGCAGTACTTC.

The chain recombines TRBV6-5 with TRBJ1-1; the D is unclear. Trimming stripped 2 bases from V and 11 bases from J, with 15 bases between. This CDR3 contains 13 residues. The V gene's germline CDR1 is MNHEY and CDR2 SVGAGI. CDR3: CASSYGLEKEAFF. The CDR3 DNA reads TGTGCCAGCAGTTACGGACTAGAGAAGGAGGCTTTCTTT.

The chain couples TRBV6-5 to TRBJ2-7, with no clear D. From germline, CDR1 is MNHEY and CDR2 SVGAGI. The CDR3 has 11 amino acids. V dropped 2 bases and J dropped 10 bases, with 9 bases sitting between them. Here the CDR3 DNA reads TGTGCCAGCAGTTACCACAAAGAACAGTACTTC. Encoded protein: CASSYHKEQYF.

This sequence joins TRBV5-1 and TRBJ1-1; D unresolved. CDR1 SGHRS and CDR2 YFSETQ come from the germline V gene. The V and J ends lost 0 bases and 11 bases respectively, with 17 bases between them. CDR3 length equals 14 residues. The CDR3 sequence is CASSLDVDISGAFF. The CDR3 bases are TGCGCCAGCAGCTTGGATGTCGACATCAGTGGGGCTTTCTTT.

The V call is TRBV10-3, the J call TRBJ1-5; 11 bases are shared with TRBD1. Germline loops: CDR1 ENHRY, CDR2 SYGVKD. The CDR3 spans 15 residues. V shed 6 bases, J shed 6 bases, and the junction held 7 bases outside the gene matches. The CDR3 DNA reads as TGTGCCATCAGCAATCCGGGACAGGGGGTTCAGCCCCAGCATTTT. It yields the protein CAISNPGQGVQPQHF.

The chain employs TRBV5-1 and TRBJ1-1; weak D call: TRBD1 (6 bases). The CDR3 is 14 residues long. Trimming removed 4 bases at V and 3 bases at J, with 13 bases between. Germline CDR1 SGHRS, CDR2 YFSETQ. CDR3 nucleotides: TGCGCCAGCAGCAGAAAACAGGGAGACACTGAAGCTTTCTTT. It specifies CASSRKQGDTEAFF.

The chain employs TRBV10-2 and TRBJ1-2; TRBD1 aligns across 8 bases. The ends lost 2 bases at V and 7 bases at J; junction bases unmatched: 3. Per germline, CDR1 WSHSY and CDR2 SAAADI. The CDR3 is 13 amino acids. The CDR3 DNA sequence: TGCGCCAGCAGTGAGCCGCAGGGGGCTGGCTACACCTTC. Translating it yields CASSEPQGAGYTF.

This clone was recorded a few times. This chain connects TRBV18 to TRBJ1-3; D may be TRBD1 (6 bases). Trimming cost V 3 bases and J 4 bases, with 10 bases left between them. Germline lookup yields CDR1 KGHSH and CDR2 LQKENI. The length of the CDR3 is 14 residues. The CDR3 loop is CASSPPGQGNTIYF. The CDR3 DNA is TGTGCCAGCTCACCTCCCGGACAGGGAAACACCATATATTTT. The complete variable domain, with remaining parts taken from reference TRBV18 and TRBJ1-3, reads NAGVMQNPRHLVRRRGQEARLRCSPMKGHSHVYWYRQLPEEGLKFMVYLQKENIIDESGMPKERFSAEFPKEGPSILRIQQVVRGDSAAYFCASSPPGQGNTIYFGEGSWLTVV.

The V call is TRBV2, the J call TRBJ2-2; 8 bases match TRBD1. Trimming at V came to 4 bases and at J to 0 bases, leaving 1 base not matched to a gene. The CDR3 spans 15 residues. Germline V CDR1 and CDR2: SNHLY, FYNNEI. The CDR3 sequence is CASSGQGPNTGELFF. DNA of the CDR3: TGTGCCAGCAGTGGACAGGGGCCGAACACCGGGGAGCTGTTTTTT.

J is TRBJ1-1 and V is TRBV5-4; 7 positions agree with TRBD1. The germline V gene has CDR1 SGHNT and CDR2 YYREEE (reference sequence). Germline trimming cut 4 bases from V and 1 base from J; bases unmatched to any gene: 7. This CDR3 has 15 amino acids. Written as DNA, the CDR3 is TGTGCCAGCAGCCTGCAACAGGGGCAGAACACTGAAGCTTTCTTT. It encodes CASSLQQGQNTEAFF.

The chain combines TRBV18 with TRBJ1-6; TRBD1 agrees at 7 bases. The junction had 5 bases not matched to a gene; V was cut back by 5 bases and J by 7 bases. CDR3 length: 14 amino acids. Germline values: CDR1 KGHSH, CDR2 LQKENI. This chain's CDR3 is CASSSTGSNSPLHF. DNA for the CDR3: TGTGCCAGCTCATCGACAGGGTCCAATTCACCCCTCCACTTT.

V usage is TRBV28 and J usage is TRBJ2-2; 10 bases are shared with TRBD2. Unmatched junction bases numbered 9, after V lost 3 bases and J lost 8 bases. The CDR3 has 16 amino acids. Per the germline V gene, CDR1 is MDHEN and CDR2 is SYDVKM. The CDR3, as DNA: TGTGCCAGCAGTTTTTGGCTAGCGGGAGCTAGGGGGGAGCTGTTTTTT. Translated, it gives CASSFWLAGARGELFF.

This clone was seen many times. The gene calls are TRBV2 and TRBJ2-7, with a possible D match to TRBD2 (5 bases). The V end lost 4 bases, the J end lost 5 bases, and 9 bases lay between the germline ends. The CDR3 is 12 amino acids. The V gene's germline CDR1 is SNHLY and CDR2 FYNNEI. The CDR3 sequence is CASSVLANEQYF. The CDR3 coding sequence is TGTGCCAGCAGTGTTCTAGCAAACGAGCAGTACTTC. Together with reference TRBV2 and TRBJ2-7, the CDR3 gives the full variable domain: EPEVTQTPSHQVTQMGQEVILRCVPISNHLYFYWYRQILGQKVEFLVSFYNNEISEKSEIFDDQFSVERPDGSNFTLKIRSTKLEDSAMYFCASSVLANEQYFGPGTRLTVT.

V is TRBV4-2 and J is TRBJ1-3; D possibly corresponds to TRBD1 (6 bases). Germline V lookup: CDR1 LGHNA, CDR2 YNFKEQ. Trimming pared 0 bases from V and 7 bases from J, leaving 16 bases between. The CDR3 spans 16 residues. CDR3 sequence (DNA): TGTGCCAGCAGCCAAGATTGGGCAGGCCAGGGGAACACCATATATTTT. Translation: CASSQDWAGQGNTIYF.

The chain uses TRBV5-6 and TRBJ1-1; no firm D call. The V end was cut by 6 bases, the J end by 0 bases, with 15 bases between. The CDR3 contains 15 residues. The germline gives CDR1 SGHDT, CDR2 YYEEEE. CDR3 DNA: TGTGCCAGCACCGGCTCGGGGTATATGAACACTGAAGCTTTCTTT. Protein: CASTGSGYMNTEAFF.

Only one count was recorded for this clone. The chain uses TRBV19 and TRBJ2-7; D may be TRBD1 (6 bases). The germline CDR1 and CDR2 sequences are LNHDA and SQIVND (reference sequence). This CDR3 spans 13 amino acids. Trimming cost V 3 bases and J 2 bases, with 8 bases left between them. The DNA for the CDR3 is TGTGCCAGTAGTATGACAGGTCCCTACGAGCAGTACTTC. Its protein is CASSMTGPYEQYF.

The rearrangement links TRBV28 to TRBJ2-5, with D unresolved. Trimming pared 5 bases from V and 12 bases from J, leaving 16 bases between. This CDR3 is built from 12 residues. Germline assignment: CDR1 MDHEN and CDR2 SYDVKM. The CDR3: CASSQDKKLKYF. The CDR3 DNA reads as TGTGCCAGCAGTCAAGACAAAAAGCTGAAGTACTTC. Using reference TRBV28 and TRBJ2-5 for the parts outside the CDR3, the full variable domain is DVKVTQSSRYLVKRTGEKVFLECVQDMDHENMFWYRQDPGLGLRLIYFSYDVKMKEKGDIPEGYSVSREKKERFSLILESASTNQTSMYLCASSQDKKLKYFGPGTRLLVL.

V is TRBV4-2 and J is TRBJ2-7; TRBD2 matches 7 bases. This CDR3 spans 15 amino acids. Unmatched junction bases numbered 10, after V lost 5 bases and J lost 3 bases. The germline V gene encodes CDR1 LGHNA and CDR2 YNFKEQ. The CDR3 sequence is CASSDSGWDHYEQYF. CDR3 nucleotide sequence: TGTGCCAGCAGCGATAGCGGGTGGGACCACTACGAGCAGTACTTC.

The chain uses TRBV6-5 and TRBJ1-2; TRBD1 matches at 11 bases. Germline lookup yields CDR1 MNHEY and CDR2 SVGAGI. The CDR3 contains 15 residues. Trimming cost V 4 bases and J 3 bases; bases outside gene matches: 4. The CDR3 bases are TGTGCCAGCAGTTCGCCGGGACAGGGGGACTATGGCTACACCTTC. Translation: CASSSPGQGDYGYTF.

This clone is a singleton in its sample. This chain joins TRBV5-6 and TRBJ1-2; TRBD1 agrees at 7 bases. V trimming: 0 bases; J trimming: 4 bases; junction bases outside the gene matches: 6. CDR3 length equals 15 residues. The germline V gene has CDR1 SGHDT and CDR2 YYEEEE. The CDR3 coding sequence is TGTGCCAGCAGCTTGGTCGGACAGGCAGGCTATGGCTACACCTTC. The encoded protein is CASSLVGQAGYGYTF.

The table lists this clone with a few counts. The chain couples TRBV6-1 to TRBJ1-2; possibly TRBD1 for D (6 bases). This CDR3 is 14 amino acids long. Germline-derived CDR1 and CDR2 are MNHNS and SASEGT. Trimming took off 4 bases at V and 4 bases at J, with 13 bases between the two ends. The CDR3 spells CASSVRRQAYGYTF. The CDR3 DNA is TGTGCCAGCAGTGTTAGGCGACAGGCCTATGGCTACACCTTC.

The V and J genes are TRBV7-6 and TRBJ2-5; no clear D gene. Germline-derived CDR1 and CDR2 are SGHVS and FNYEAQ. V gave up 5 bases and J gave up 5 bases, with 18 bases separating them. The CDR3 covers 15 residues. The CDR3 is CASSGRSLFGETQYF. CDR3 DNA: TGTGCCAGCAGCGGCAGGTCTCTATTTGGGGAGACCCAGTACTTC.